The rows below give T cell receptor beta chains drawn from one sample of a study of T cells in Graves' hyperthyroidism and ophthalmopathy. MiXCR was run by TCRdb on the multiplex PCR reads, yielding one entry per CDR3 protein. Here the sample spans 250,000 or so distinct CDR3 sequences, roughly 15% being singletons. What was sequenced was blood. Receptors originate from a woman aged 50 to 60 with Graves' hyperthyroidism that later progressed to Graves' ophthalmopathy. The CDR3 runs from the conserved cysteine through the conserved F or W. A D gene is named only where the DNA matches it firmly. Not every row has a clone size; where given, it reads once, few, many or a size class.

j_call,v_call,clone_size,d_call,cdr3_aa,cdr3_nt
TRBJ2-5,TRBV10-2,few,TRBD2,CASREGSSGHQETQYF,TGCGCCAGCAGGGAGGGGTCTAGCGGACACCAAGAGACCCAGTACTTC
TRBJ2-6,TRBV11-2,many,.,CASSLARRGAGANVLTF,TGTGCCAGCAGCTTAGCCCGACGGGGCGCTGGGGCCAACGTCCTGACTTTC
TRBJ2-3,TRBV6-2/TRBV6-3,many,.,CASSQLRDGDTQYF,TGTGCCAGCAGTCAACTGCGGGATGGAGATACGCAGTATTTT
TRBJ2-5,TRBV6-6,many,.,CASSYETQYF,TGTGCCAGCAGTTACGAGACCCAGTACTTC
TRBJ2-1,TRBV7-2,few,.,CASSLTEATHNEQFF,TGTGCCAGCAGCTTGACGGAGGCGACCCACAATGAGCAGTTCTTC
TRBJ2-3,TRBV19,many,.,CASSIAGSSTDTQYF,TGTGCCAGTAGTATAGCGGGTTCTAGCACAGATACGCAGTATTTT
TRBJ1-2,TRBV28,many,.,CASSPRGVGGYTF,TGTGCCAGCAGTCCTCGAGGGGTGGGAGGCTACACCTTC
TRBJ2-2,TRBV5-1,.,.,CASSLVGGADTGELFF,TGCGCCAGCAGCTTGGTGGGGGGCGCAGACACCGGGGAGCTGTTTTTT
TRBJ2-7,TRBV6-1,many,.,CASSDPGRAGYEQYF,TGTGCCAGCAGCGATCCAGGACGCGCAGGATACGAGCAGTACTTC
TRBJ2-3,TRBV7-2,many,TRBD2,CASSRLAGGYGDTQYF,TGTGCCAGCAGCCGACTAGCGGGAGGGTATGGGGATACGCAGTATTTT
TRBJ2-7,TRBV20-1,many,TRBD1,CSARNRGLSYEQYF,TGCAGTGCTAGAAACAGGGGGCTGTCCTACGAGCAGTACTTC
TRBJ1-4,TRBV2,.,TRBD1,CASEGQGENEKLFF,TGTGCCAGCGAGGGACAGGGGGAAAATGAAAAACTGTTTTTT
TRBJ2-3,TRBV20-1,many,.,CSARSTLSTDTQYF,TGCAGTGCTAGGAGTACCCTTAGCACAGATACGCAGTATTTT
TRBJ1-1,TRBV5-1,many,.,CASSPVGGVNTEAFF,TGCGCCAGCAGTCCCGTGGGGGGAGTTAACACTGAAGCTTTCTTT
TRBJ2-1,TRBV2,many,.,CASSLVLNEQFF,TGTGCCAGCAGTTTAGTCCTCAATGAGCAGTTCTTC
TRBJ2-1,TRBV5-1,.,.,CASSWSGAPSSYNEQFF,TGCGCCAGCAGCTGGAGCGGAGCGCCGAGCTCCTACAATGAGCAGTTCTTC
TRBJ1-5,TRBV19,few,.,CARGNQPQHF,TGTGCGAGGGGAAATCAGCCCCAGCATTTT
TRBJ2-3,TRBV28,many,.,CASTPWESTDTQYF,TGTGCCAGCACCCCTTGGGAGAGCACAGATACGCAGTATTTT
TRBJ1-2,TRBV27,few,TRBD1,CASSPYDRGIRGYTF,TGTGCCAGCAGTCCCTACGACAGGGGTATAAGGGGCTACACCTTC
TRBJ2-1,TRBV6-4,few,TRBD2,CASSVSSGSYNEQFF,TGTGCCAGCAGTGTTTCTAGCGGCTCCTACAATGAGCAGTTCTTC
TRBJ2-1,TRBV6-1,many,TRBD2,CASSERLAAYNEQFF,TGTGCCAGCAGTGAACGACTAGCGGCATACAATGAGCAGTTCTTC
TRBJ2-3,TRBV7-2,many,.,CASSSFNTDTQYF,TGTGCCAGCAGTTCCTTCAACACAGATACGCAGTATTTT
TRBJ2-5,TRBV9,many,TRBD2,CASSVGSSGRAVETQYF,TGTGCCAGCAGCGTAGGCTCTAGCGGGAGGGCCGTAGAGACCCAGTACTTC
TRBJ1-1,TRBV15,many,.,CATSSQGNTEAFF,TGTGCCACCAGCAGCCAGGGGAACACTGAAGCTTTCTTT
TRBJ2-7,TRBV7-8,many,.,CASSPWDEQYF,TGTGCCAGCAGCCCCTGGGACGAGCAGTACTTC
TRBJ1-1,TRBV11-2,.,TRBD1,CASSSLQGGTEAFF,TGTGCCAGCAGCTCGTTACAGGGGGGAACTGAAGCTTTCTTT
TRBJ2-7,TRBV27,.,.,CASTSGGEQYF,TGTGCCAGCACCTCCGGAGGCGAGCAGTACTTC
TRBJ2-5,TRBV2,.,TRBD1,CASSESGTGKTQHF,TGTGCCAGCAGTGAATCCGGGACAGGGAAGACCCAGCACTTC
TRBJ2-5,TRBV13,many,TRBD2,CASSLGGASGEETQYF,TGTGCCAGCAGCTTAGGCGGGGCTAGCGGAGAAGAGACCCAGTACTTC
TRBJ1-4,TRBV30,many,.,CAWRAGYDEKLFF,TGTGCCTGGAGGGCAGGTTACGATGAAAAACTGTTTTTT
TRBJ1-4,TRBV2,many,TRBD1,CASKRQGGLTGPSEYEKLFF,TGTGCCAGCAAGAGACAGGGGGGTTTAACTGGGCCGTCGGAATATGAAAAACTGTTTTTT